These 28 T cell receptor beta chains share one sample of origin, sequenced in a study of OX40 agonist ivuxolimab in advanced cancers. The protocol was immunoSEQ multiplex PCR, while the TCRdb copy is restricted to in-frame clones and leaves out a portion. The table has approximately 100,000 clones, about four fifths seen once; the top ten hold roughly 5.4%. The sequencing here drew on CD4+ or CD8+ T cells sorted from blood, taken in a trial of the OX40 agonist ivuxolimab. Receptors were obtained from an adult with an advanced solid tumor such as melanoma, head and neck, liver or kidney cancer.

The chain joins TRBV12-5 to TRBJ1-1, with D possibly being TRBD1 (5 bases). CDR1 is LGHNT and CDR2 is FRNRAP in the germline V gene. The CDR3 totals 14 residues. Trimming removed 5 bases from V and 1 base from J, with 11 bases in between. CDR3 nucleotides: TGTGCTAGTGGTCCAGACGGGGGGAACACTGAAGCTTTCTTT. It specifies CASGPDGGNTEAFF.

The rearrangement links TRBV4-3 to TRBJ1-2; the D gene is possibly TRBD1 (5 bases). The CDR3 consists of 15 residues. Trimming stripped 1 base from V and 6 bases from J, with 15 bases between. Germline lookup yields CDR1 LGHNA and CDR2 YSLEER. The CDR3 sequence: CASSQGFLDINGYTF. CDR3 in DNA: TGCGCCAGCAGCCAAGGGTTTTTGGACATAAATGGCTACACCTTC.

In its sample, this clone was seen a few times. This sequence joins TRBV2 and TRBJ1-1, with no clear D. Trimming shortened V by 2 bases and J by 6 bases, and 13 bases separated the two germline ends. In germline, CDR1 is SNHLY, CDR2 FYNNEI. This CDR3 is built from 14 residues. In DNA form, the CDR3 reads TGTGCCAGCAGTGAAACCCGGACGGTGTCTGAAGCTTTCTTT. This codes for CASSETRTVSEAFF.

This chain uses TRBV27 with TRBJ2-3; TRBD2 matches at 8 bases. This CDR3 comprises 18 residues. Germline-derived CDR1 and CDR2 are MNHEY and SMNVEV (reference sequence). V was clipped by 0 bases and J by 0 bases; unmatched bases: 8. CDR3 coding DNA: TGTGCCAGCAGTTTATCGGGGTGGCTAGCGGGTAGCACAGATACGCAGTATTTT. Translation gives CASSLSGWLAGSTDTQYF.

Concerning this clone itself: Other DNA sequences within the sample encode an identical CDR3. The rearrangement joins TRBV2 to TRBJ2-1; 8 nucleotides line up with TRBD1. Germline V gene sequence: CDR1 SNHLY, CDR2 FYNNEI. J was trimmed by 7 bases and V by 6 bases; bases with no gene match: 5. This CDR3 contains 13 residues. In DNA form, the CDR3 reads TGTGCCAGCAGCCCGGACAGGGTAAATGAGCAGTTCTTC. It is translated as CASSPDRVNEQFF.

The chain employs TRBV7-2 and TRBJ1-5; D may be TRBD1 (5 bases). This CDR3 is 14 amino acids long. Germline-derived CDR1 and CDR2 are SGHTA and FQGNSA. V lost 4 bases and J lost 1, with 8 bases in between. The CDR3 loop is CASSSGVSNQPQHF. The CDR3 DNA sequence: TGTGCCAGCAGCTCGGGGGTGAGCAATCAGCCCCAGCATTTT.

The chain couples TRBV27 to TRBJ2-2, with 7 bases matching TRBD1. The ends lost 5 bases at V and 6 bases at J; junction bases unmatched: 6. The V gene's germline CDR1 is MNHEY and CDR2 SMNVEV (reference sequence). This CDR3 spans 14 amino acids. The DNA of the CDR3 is TGTGCCAGCAGTCTAGGGGGCGCGTCCGGGGAGCTGTTTTTT. It is translated as CASSLGGASGELFF.

The rearrangement uses TRBV5-1 and TRBJ2-5; no reliable D call. The CDR3 length is 16 residues. Trimming took 4 bases from V and 5 from J, leaving 21 bases between them. CDR1 is SGHRS, CDR2 YFSETQ, per germline. The CDR3 reads CASSPGWDWVGETQYF. The CDR3 DNA follows: TGCGCCAGCAGCCCCGGGTGGGATTGGGTCGGGGAGACCCAGTACTTC.

The gene calls are TRBV7-2 and TRBJ1-1; 9 bases align to TRBD1. The J segment lost 5 bases and the V segment lost 2 bases, leaving 3 bases of the junction unmatched. This CDR3 has 14 amino acids. Per the germline V gene, CDR1 is SGHTA and CDR2 is FQGNSA. The CDR3 region is CASSLYDRGTEAFF. CDR3 in DNA: TGTGCCAGCAGCTTATACGACAGGGGGACTGAAGCTTTCTTT.

The gene calls are TRBV9 and TRBJ2-1; 11 bases fit TRBD2. Trimming removed 4 bases from V and 4 bases from J; junction bases left unmatched: 4. The CDR3 contains 15 residues. The germline gives CDR1 SGDLS, CDR2 YYNGEE. The chain's CDR3 is CASSPGLAGYNEQFF. DNA of the CDR3: TGTGCCAGCAGCCCCGGACTAGCGGGTTACAATGAGCAGTTCTTC.

The chain combines TRBV15 with TRBJ1-6, with unresolved D. Trimming took off 3 bases at V and 7 bases at J, with 10 bases between the two ends. The CDR3 has 14 residues. Germline V gene lookup returns CDR1 LNHNV and CDR2 YYDKDF (reference sequence). The DNA of the CDR3 is TGTGCCACCAGCAGGCCAGGAGGGAATTCACCCCTCCACTTT. Translating gives CATSRPGGNSPLHF.

The chain has TRBV7-2 and TRBJ2-3; 13 bases are shared with TRBD2. CDR1 is SGHTA, CDR2 FQGNSA, per germline. V was clipped by 5 bases and J by 2 bases; unmatched bases: 10. The CDR3 runs 18 residues. The DNA for the CDR3 is TGTGCCAGCAGCCCGGGACTAGCGGGGCCTTGGGACACAGATACGCAGTATTTT. Translated, it gives CASSPGLAGPWDTDTQYF.

The V and J genes are TRBV4-2 and TRBJ1-2; D unresolved. Looked up from germline, CDR1 is LGHNA and CDR2 is YNFKEQ. This CDR3 contains 14 residues. V was pared by 1 base and J by 2 bases, with 8 bases between. The CDR3 region is CASSQGTGNYGYTF. CDR3 nucleotides: TGTGCCAGCAGCCAAGGAACCGGGAACTATGGCTACACCTTC.

The gene calls are TRBV15 and TRBJ2-7, with 10 bases matching TRBD2. Germline trimming cut 5 bases from V and 4 bases from J; bases unmatched to any gene: 14. This CDR3 region has 17 residues. Germline CDR1 is LNHNV and CDR2 is YYDKDF (reference sequence). CDR3 region: CATSFQTSGRGVYEQYF. The CDR3 nucleotides are TGTGCCACCAGCTTCCAGACTAGCGGGCGCGGGGTTTACGAGCAGTACTTC.

V is TRBV19 and J is TRBJ2-1; TRBD1 aligns across 11 bases. Losses at the gene ends were 7 bases for V and 3 bases for J; bases not matched to a gene: 5. The CDR3 is made up of 15 amino acids. Germline V gives CDR1 LNHDA, CDR2 SQIVND (reference sequence). The chain's CDR3 is CASTVDRGLYNEQFF. In nucleotides, the CDR3 is TGTGCCAGTACTGTGGACAGGGGGCTCTACAATGAGCAGTTCTTC.

The rearrangement uses TRBV5-4 and TRBJ1-1; TRBD1 is a possible D gene (6 bases). The CDR3 sequence is 14 residues long. Germline V lookup: CDR1 SGHNT, CDR2 YYREEE (reference sequence). Trimming cost V 4 bases and J 1 base, with 11 bases left between them. The CDR3 DNA is TGTGCCAGCAGCGAGATGACAGGGAACACTGAAGCTTTCTTT. Translation gives CASSEMTGNTEAFF.

J is TRBJ2-5 and V is TRBV27; D is undetermined. CDR1 and CDR2 from the germline V gene are MNHEY and SMNVEV (reference sequence). The V gene lost 3 bases and the J gene lost 2 bases, with 7 bases spanning the gap. The CDR3 consists of 13 residues. CDR3 amino acids: CASSFVSQETQYF. The CDR3 DNA follows: TGTGCCAGCAGTTTTGTGAGTCAAGAGACCCAGTACTTC.

The chain uses TRBV6-5 and TRBJ2-1; no clear D. Germline V lookup: CDR1 MNHEY, CDR2 SVGAGI. This CDR3 comprises 13 residues. Trimming removed 4 bases at V and 9 bases at J, with 13 bases between. This CDR3 reads CASSSSGPIEQFF. In DNA, the CDR3 is TGTGCCAGCAGTTCCTCCGGTCCGATTGAGCAGTTCTTC.

The sample holds one count of this clone. The gene calls are TRBV7-6 and TRBJ2-1; D possibly matches TRBD1 or TRBD2 (6 bases each). V lost 5 bases, J lost 2 bases, and 13 bases lay in between. The germline V gene has CDR1 SGHVS and CDR2 FNYEAQ. This CDR3 has 15 residues. The CDR3 nucleotides are TGTGCCAGCAGCCAGGGGCCGGGGGCCTACAATGAGCAGTTCTTC. Its translation is CASSQGPGAYNEQFF.

This rearrangement joins TRBV2 to TRBJ2-5; a possible D gene is TRBD1 (6 bases). V lost 2 bases and J 11 bases, leaving 18 bases between the germline ends. This CDR3 contains 14 residues. CDR1 and CDR2 from the germline V gene are SNHLY and FYNNEI. For the CDR3, the DNA is TGTGCCAGCAGTGAAAGGATAGGGGGAAGGGAGCAGTACTTC. Its translation: CASSERIGGREQYF.

V and J are TRBV7-3 and TRBJ1-3; tentative D call: TRBD1 (5 bases). Looked up from germline, CDR1 is SGHTA and CDR2 is FQGTGA. There are 14 residues in the CDR3. The V end lost 4 bases, the J end lost 4 bases, and 11 bases lay between the germline ends. The CDR3 region is CASSSQGGGNTIYF. The CDR3 nucleotides read TGTGCCAGCAGCTCCCAGGGAGGCGGAAACACCATATATTTT.

This clone was seen only a few times. The chain carries TRBV7-2 and TRBJ2-5, with 7 positions matching TRBD2. Germline V gene data show CDR1 as SGHTA and CDR2 as FQGNSA. The CDR3 length is 15 residues. Trimming removed 1 base from V and 6 bases from J; junction bases left unmatched: 8. The CDR3 reads CASSLGTSPEKTQYF. The CDR3 nucleotides are TGTGCCAGCAGCTTAGGGACTAGTCCCGAGAAGACCCAGTACTTC.

This sequence joins TRBV5-1 and TRBJ2-7; D unclear. This CDR3 is 16 amino acids long. Germline values: CDR1 SGHRS, CDR2 YFSETQ. The V gene lost 2 bases and the J gene lost 1 base, with 16 bases spanning the gap. The CDR3 spells CASSFVRSNPSYEQYF. The CDR3 DNA follows: TGCGCCAGCAGCTTCGTTCGGTCTAATCCTTCCTACGAGCAGTACTTC.

This chain uses TRBV19 with TRBJ2-7; 12 nucleotides align to TRBD2. The CDR3 is made up of 15 amino acids. CDR1 and CDR2 from the germline V gene are LNHDA and SQIVND (reference sequence). V shed 5 bases and J 2 bases; nucleotides not matched to a gene: 4. The CDR3 reads CASSHGLAGPYEQYF. CDR3 bases: TGTGCCAGTAGTCACGGACTAGCGGGACCCTACGAGCAGTACTTC.

The chain couples TRBV2 to TRBJ1-2, with 7 bases identical to TRBD1. Germline V gives CDR1 SNHLY, CDR2 FYNNEI. There are 14 residues in the CDR3. Trimming at V came to 3 bases and at J to 5 bases, leaving 6 bases not matched to a gene. CDR3 loop: CASSESGTEYGYTF. In DNA form, the CDR3 reads TGTGCCAGCAGTGAGTCCGGGACAGAATATGGCTACACCTTC.

This rearrangement joins TRBV6-1 to TRBJ2-7, with a weak D call TRBD2 (5 bases). V was cut by 5 bases and J by 2 bases, with 13 bases left in between. The CDR3 extends over 14 amino acids. The V gene's germline CDR1 is MNHNS and CDR2 SASEGT. CDR3 DNA: TGTGCCAGCAGTCCCCGGGGAGCGGCCTACGAGCAGTACTTC. Residues: CASSPRGAAYEQYF.

The rearrangement links TRBV7-8 to TRBJ1-6; 8 nucleotides agree with TRBD1. V lost 5 bases, J lost 3 bases, and 6 bases stayed unmatched. This CDR3 region has 16 residues. From germline, CDR1 is SGHVS and CDR2 FQNEAQ. The CDR3 loop is CASSPDRDNYNSPLHF. The CDR3 bases are TGTGCCAGCAGCCCGGACAGGGATAACTATAATTCACCCCTCCACTTT.

The V gene is TRBV6-5, the J gene TRBJ1-1; D possibly corresponds to TRBD1 (6 bases). The germline V and J ends were trimmed by 8 bases and 0 bases, with 16 bases remaining between them. The CDR3 spans 15 residues. Germline V lookup: CDR1 MNHEY, CDR2 SVGAGI. CDR3 nucleotide sequence: TGTGCCAGCGGAAACACAGGGAAAATGAACACTGAAGCTTTCTTT. Its translation is CASGNTGKMNTEAFF.